The rows below give T cell receptor beta chains drawn from one sample of a study of T cells in Graves' hyperthyroidism and ophthalmopathy. TCRdb reprocessed the multiplex PCR reads with MiXCR, giving one entry per CDR3 protein. The table shows 750,000 to 900,000 distinct CDR3 sequences, with 38% occurring only once. Sequenced material: blood. The receptor set was obtained from a young man with Graves' hyperthyroidism. The CDR3 runs from the conserved cysteine through the conserved F or W. The D gene is left open where the match is weak. Clone size is shown for a subset of rows, as once, few, many or a class of expanded clone.

D,V,size,J,length,CDR3,DNA
-,TRBV5-6,-,TRBJ1-4,13,CASSLFPDEKLFF,TGTGCCAGCAGCTTGTTCCCGGATGAAAAACTGTTTTTT
-,TRBV19,few,TRBJ1-5,15,CASSISSRGNQPQHF,TGTGCCAGTAGTATTTCCTCCAGGGGCAATCAGCCCCAGCATTTT
TRBD1,TRBV19,-,TRBJ1-4,14,CASNPGQGREKLFF,TGTGCCAGTAACCCGGGACAGGGCCGTGAAAAACTGTTTTTT
-,TRBV7-2,-,TRBJ2-5,15,CASSSPDGGLETQYF,TGTGCCAGCAGCTCTCCGGACGGCGGTCTCGAGACCCAGTACTTC
-,TRBV5-6,-,TRBJ2-7,13,CASSAGVFYEQYF,TGTGCCAGCAGCGCCGGGGTCTTCTACGAGCAGTACTTC
-,TRBV25-1,many,TRBJ2-5,13,CASSPPVAETQYF,TGTGCCAGCAGTCCGCCTGTGGCGGAGACCCAGTACTTC
-,TRBV25-1,-,TRBJ1-2,16,CASSQASRGRIYGYTF,TGTGCCAGCAGCCAAGCTTCGAGGGGTCGAATCTATGGCTACACCTTC
-,TRBV5-5,many,TRBJ1-4,15,CASSLDAGTVVKLFF,TGTGCCAGCAGCTTGGATGCAGGGACGGTGGTCAAACTGTTTTTT
-,TRBV6-1,-,TRBJ1-3,11,CASSDGDTIYF,TGTGCCAGCAGTGACGGAGACACCATATATTTT
-,TRBV10-3,-,TRBJ1-2,13,CAISEGAHYGYTF,TGTGCCATCAGTGAGGGGGCCCACTATGGCTACACCTTC
-,TRBV7-9,-,TRBJ2-7,14,CASSRQVYSYEQHF,TGTGCCAGCAGCCGACAGGTCTACTCCTACGAGCAGCACTTC
-,TRBV29-1,-,TRBJ2-3,11,CSVEQGQAQYF,TGCAGCGTTGAGCAGGGCCAAGCGCAGTATTTT
-,TRBV6-5,few,TRBJ1-2,14,CASIPPGAAYGYTF,TGTGCCAGCATCCCGCCGGGGGCCGCCTATGGCTACACCTTC
-,TRBV25-1,many,TRBJ1-6,15,CASSLGRTNNSPLHF,TGTGCCAGCAGTTTAGGGAGGACAAACAATTCACCCCTCCACTTT
-,TRBV4-3,few,TRBJ2-7,15,CASSQAVGSSYEQYF,TGCGCCAGCAGCCAAGCGGTTGGAAGCTCCTACGAGCAGTACTTC
-,TRBV25-1,-,TRBJ2-5,15,CASSESGQRQETQYF,TGTGCCAGCAGTGAATCAGGACAAAGACAAGAGACCCAGTACTTC
-,TRBV12-3/TRBV12-4,-,TRBJ1-1,15,CASKLNRRGTLEAFF,TGTGCCAGCAAACTCAATCGCCGGGGCACCCTTGAAGCTTTCTTT
-,TRBV7-2,once,TRBJ2-6,16,CASSFQGTTGANVLTF,TGTGCCAGCAGCTTCCAGGGCACCACCGGGGCCAACGTCCTGACTTTC
TRBD1,TRBV9,once,TRBJ2-3,14,CASTLGQGTDTQYF,TGTGCCAGCACCCTGGGACAGGGGACAGATACGCAGTATTTT
-,TRBV9,-,TRBJ1-2,16,CASSQVAGPANYGYTF,TGTGCCAGCAGCCAAGTGGCGGGGCCCGCTAACTATGGCTACACCTTC
-,TRBV5-1,many,TRBJ1-1,11,CASSLGSEAFF,TGTGCCAGCAGCTTAGGGTCTGAAGCTTTCTTT